This T cell receptor beta chain is from a study of a mutant IDH1 vaccine in newly diagnosed glioma. At the level of the study: Patients received eight vaccinations in weeks 1, 3, 5, 7, 11, 15, 19, 23. Treated patients, roughly 60% male and approximately 38% female, averaged approximately 40 years of age. Patients were started on vaccination 4-6 weeks after radiotherapy alone, or with temozolomide cycles.

As to this clone: Its target is not known.

The protocol was immunoSEQ multiplex PCR, while the TCRdb copy is restricted to in-frame clones and leaves out a portion. The sample shows tens of thousands of clones, just over 70% of them seen only once. The ends were cut back, 4 bases at V and 6 bases at J, with 12 bases in the middle. The CDR3 has 13 residues. CDR1 is MGHRA and CDR2 is YSYEKL in the germline V gene. Time point reported: week 11, during vaccination. Every vaccine dose comprised 300 ug of mutant IDH1 20-mer peptide plus topical imiquimod. Sequencing was performed on peripheral blood mononuclear cells (PBMCs), taken from a glioma patient whose treatment included an IDH1 peptide vaccine. This TCR derives from a man between 18 and 29 years old with glioma. Some clones in this sample may be carry-over from other donors' samples. This chain links TRBV4-1 with TRBJ1-2; D gene unclear. The DNA for the CDR3 is TGCGCCAGCAGCCCCGAGGTGGTTAATGGCTACACCTTC. Encoded protein: CASSPEVVNGYTF.